This T cell receptor (beta chain) was sequenced during a study of blood T cell repertoires in COVID-19. Per the original data handling: The authors estimated nucleated cell counts from reference gene primer amplification. The method was immunoSEQ multiplex PCR; TCRdb's version includes in-frame clones alone and lacks a portion of them. V and J calls and clone size are given by that table; D and trimming were obtained from the DNA. The data hold 190,000 or so clones, with around 88% observed a single time. The clonotype was recovered from a woman aged 30 to 39 with acute or convalescent COVID-19. Sequencing input: peripheral blood.

CDR3 sequence reads: CASSSGITYEQYF. The DNA of the CDR3 is TGTGCCAGCAGTTCCGGGATAACCTACGAGCAGTACTTC. The rearrangement uses TRBV28 and TRBJ2-7, with a tentative D call TRBD2 (5 bases). The V gene's germline CDR1 is MDHEN and CDR2 SYDVKM. The CDR3 spans 13 residues. V lost 4 bases and J lost 2, with 9 bases in between.